A selection of T cell receptor beta chains follows, all from one sample in a study of T cells in Graves' hyperthyroidism and ophthalmopathy. TCRdb re-called the multiplex PCR reads through MiXCR, storing one row per CDR3 protein. In the table there are approximately 640,000 distinct CDR3 sequences, 15% to 20% of which are singletons. The source material was blood. Receptors were obtained from a woman in her thirties with Graves' hyperthyroidism. The CDR3 runs from the conserved cysteine through the conserved F or W. D genes are given only for firm matches. For some rows the clone size is stated as once, few or many, or as a class when expanded; others skip it.

clone size,J gene,V gene,D gene,CDR3 protein,CDR3 DNA
many,TRBJ1-5,TRBV6-1,TRBD1,CASDGQGSQPQHF,TGTGCCAGCGACGGACAGGGGAGTCAGCCCCAGCATTTT
many,TRBJ1-1,TRBV10-3,TRBD1,CAISDWTGGTEAFF,TGTGCCATCAGTGATTGGACAGGGGGGACTGAAGCTTTCTTT
-,TRBJ2-5,TRBV7-2,-,CASSLTRVDRRYF,TGTGCCAGCAGCCTAACGAGGGTAGACAGGAGGTACTTC
many,TRBJ2-1,TRBV11-2,-,CASSFNNGGPEQFF,TGTGCCAGCAGCTTCAACAACGGGGGTCCTGAGCAGTTCTTC
many,TRBJ2-1,TRBV28,TRBD2,CASSLAPGTSENEQFF,TGTGCCAGCAGTTTGGCCCCCGGGACTAGCGAAAATGAGCAGTTCTTC
-,TRBJ2-7,TRBV9,-,CASSPPGKGPYEQYF,TGTGCCAGCAGCCCCCCAGGGAAGGGGCCCTACGAGCAGTACTTC
many,TRBJ1-5,TRBV28,TRBD1,CASGQGNQPQHF,TGTGCCAGCGGACAGGGGAATCAGCCCCAGCATTTT
once,TRBJ1-2,TRBV9,TRBD1,CASSGDRADGYTF,TGTGCCAGCAGCGGAGACAGGGCCGATGGCTACACCTTC
many,TRBJ2-7,TRBV18,TRBD1,CASSSSQGASTYEQYF,TGTGCCAGCTCATCCTCGCAGGGGGCATCTACCTACGAGCAGTACTTC
few,TRBJ1-1,TRBV5-5,TRBD1,CASSLEQGTEAFF,TGTGCCAGCAGCTTGGAACAGGGGACTGAAGCTTTCTTT
-,TRBJ1-1,TRBV19,-,CASSMGRATEAFF,TGTGCCAGTAGTATGGGGAGGGCCACTGAAGCTTTCTTT
-,TRBJ2-1,TRBV6-1,TRBD2,CASSPALAGLNEQFF,TGTGCCAGCAGCCCTGCGCTAGCGGGATTAAATGAGCAGTTCTTC
many,TRBJ2-3,TRBV15,-,CATSSARRDTQYF,TGTGCCACCAGCTCCGCCAGGCGGGATACGCAGTATTTT
-,TRBJ1-1,TRBV10-3,-,CAISDMNTEAFF,TGTGCCATCAGTGATATGAACACTGAAGCTTTCTTT
many,TRBJ1-1,TRBV5-1,-,CASSAQQGNTEAFF,TGCGCCAGCAGCGCGCAGCAGGGCAACACTGAAGCTTTCTTT
many,TRBJ2-1,TRBV11-1,TRBD1,CASSRTGVNHNEQFF,TGTGCCAGCAGCCGAACAGGGGTCAATCACAATGAGCAGTTCTTC
many,TRBJ2-1,TRBV12-3/TRBV12-4,-,CATSRDLVGDEQFF,TGTGCCACCTCCCGGGACCTCGTGGGCGATGAGCAGTTCTTC
many,TRBJ2-1,TRBV11-3,-,CASSRSGNTYNEQFF,TGTGCCAGCAGCCGAAGCGGAAATACCTACAATGAGCAGTTCTTC
-,TRBJ2-1,TRBV28,TRBD1,CASSLRDRGYNEQFF,TGTGCCAGCAGTTTGAGAGACAGGGGGTACAATGAGCAGTTCTTC
many,TRBJ2-7,TRBV7-2,TRBD2,CASSLRASGSYEQYF,TGTGCCAGCAGCTTACGGGCTAGCGGCTCCTACGAGCAGTACTTC
few,TRBJ2-3,TRBV18,TRBD2,CASSPDLAGTQYF,TGTGCCAGCTCACCTGACTTAGCGGGTACTCAGTATTTT
many,TRBJ1-3,TRBV3-1,-,CASSPSSGNTIYF,TGTGCCAGCTCACCAAGTTCTGGAAACACCATATATTTT
many,TRBJ2-7,TRBV20-1,TRBD2,CSARDPSGGNDEQYF,TGCAGTGCTAGAGATCCGTCGGGAGGTAACGACGAGCAGTACTTC
few,TRBJ2-1,TRBV2,-,CASRDRGAYNEQFF,TGTGCCAGCAGGGATCGGGGTGCCTACAATGAGCAGTTCTTC
many,TRBJ2-5,TRBV7-6,-,CASSVEWGQETQYF,TGTGCCAGCAGCGTTGAGTGGGGGCAAGAGACCCAGTACTTC
few,TRBJ2-3,TRBV19,TRBD1,CASSYRGATDTQYF,TGTGCCAGTAGTTACAGGGGAGCCACAGATACGCAGTATTTT
-,TRBJ1-5,TRBV2,-,CASRGEVRVGQPQHF,TGTGCCAGCAGGGGAGAGGTAAGGGTTGGTCAGCCCCAGCATTTT
many,TRBJ1-2,TRBV6-1,TRBD1,CASSNVGQIHGYTF,TGTGCCAGCAGTAACGTGGGACAGATCCATGGCTACACCTTC
many,TRBJ2-1,TRBV7-2,TRBD2,CASKEGSGRAEQFF,TGTGCCAGCAAAGAAGGTAGCGGGAGGGCGGAGCAGTTCTTC
few,TRBJ2-7,TRBV20-1,-,CSASGHSYEQYF,TGCAGTGCTAGTGGACACTCCTACGAGCAGTACTTC
few,TRBJ1-5,TRBV28,-,CASSFTLPGLQNQPQHF,TGTGCCAGCAGTTTTACCCTCCCGGGACTCCAAAATCAGCCCCAGCATTTT
many,TRBJ2-3,TRBV27,TRBD2,CASIGREGRVATQYF,TGTGCCAGCATCGGGCGGGAGGGCCGGGTGGCGACGCAGTATTTT
many,TRBJ1-1,TRBV5-1,TRBD1,CASSPWTGQGVTEAFF,TGCGCCAGCAGCCCCTGGACAGGGCAAGGGGTCACTGAAGCTTTCTTT
-,TRBJ2-3,TRBV9,TRBD1,CASSVATGQGDTDTQYF,TGTGCCAGCAGCGTAGCTACGGGACAGGGGGACACAGATACGCAGTATTTT
many,TRBJ2-2,TRBV11-1,-,CASSHQRTNTGELFF,TGTGCCAGCAGTCACCAACGTACGAACACCGGGGAGCTGTTTTTT
few,TRBJ1-2,TRBV29-1,-,CSVHLGNNYGYTF,TGCAGCGTCCACCTTGGCAATAACTATGGCTACACCTTC
-,TRBJ1-2,TRBV4-1,TRBD1,CASSQSQGRYGYTF,TGCGCCAGCAGCCAATCACAGGGGAGATATGGCTACACCTTC
-,TRBJ2-2,TRBV7-9,TRBD2,CASSLARLAGDRNGELFF,TGTGCCAGCAGCTTAGCGCGACTAGCGGGAGATCGGAACGGGGAGCTGTTTTTT
many,TRBJ2-7,TRBV12-3/TRBV12-4,TRBD2,CASSSGGGDYEQYF,TGTGCCAGCAGTTCGGGCGGGGGGGACTACGAGCAGTACTTC
few,TRBJ2-7,TRBV20-1,-,CSARGWGEQYF,TGCAGTGCTAGGGGGTGGGGTGAGCAGTACTTC
few,TRBJ1-5,TRBV4-1,-,CASSQYGQYNQPQHF,TGCGCCAGCAGCCAATATGGGCAGTACAATCAGCCCCAGCATTTT
-,TRBJ2-5,TRBV7-2,TRBD1,CASSPGDRKETQYF,TGTGCCAGCAGCCCTGGGGACAGAAAAGAGACCCAGTACTTC
few,TRBJ1-5,TRBV20-1,-,CSASLQGFDQPQHF,TGCAGTGCTAGCTTACAGGGTTTCGATCAGCCCCAGCATTTT
many,TRBJ2-3,TRBV28,TRBD2,CASSLLTSGPSGDTQYF,TGTGCCAGCAGTTTACTGACTAGCGGGCCTAGCGGGGATACGCAGTATTTT
few,TRBJ2-2,TRBV4-3,TRBD2,CASSQDYGREAGELFF,TGCGCCAGCAGCCAAGATTACGGGAGGGAAGCCGGGGAGCTGTTTTTT
-,TRBJ2-1,TRBV27,-,CASRYSYNEQFF,TGTGCCAGTCGGTATTCCTACAATGAGCAGTTCTTC
many,TRBJ2-7,TRBV28,-,CASSHRGYGNEQYF,TGTGCCAGCAGTCACCGGGGGTACGGGAACGAGCAGTACTTC
many,TRBJ2-7,TRBV28,-,CASSLVHSNYEQYF,TGTGCCAGCAGTTTAGTCCACAGTAACTACGAGCAGTACTTC
many,TRBJ2-1,TRBV7-6,TRBD2,CASSFATPGLADNEQFF,TGTGCCAGCAGCTTCGCTACACCGGGACTAGCGGACAATGAGCAGTTCTTC
-,TRBJ2-2,TRBV20-1,TRBD1,CSGQGAAGELFF,TGCAGTGGACAGGGGGCGGCCGGGGAGCTGTTTTTT
-,TRBJ2-2,TRBV28,-,CASSLSGLNTGELFF,TGTGCCAGCAGTTTAAGCGGACTAAACACCGGGGAGCTGTTTTTT
few,TRBJ2-7,TRBV20-1,TRBD2,CSASSSGRPLLEQYF,TGCAGTGCTAGTTCTAGCGGGAGACCTCTGCTCGAGCAGTACTTC